Presented here are 25 T cell receptor beta chains from one specimen sequenced in a study of CD8+CD57+ T cells in acquired aplastic anemia. Selection for sequencing was limited to patients who had shown CD8+CD57+ cell expansion by flow cytometry. Genomic DNA constituted the template upon which TCR beta VDJ and CDR3 profiling was performed. One entry per CDR3 protein results from TCRdb running MiXCR on the reads. The data contain 150,000 to 200,000 distinct CDR3 sequences, 55% to 65% of them singletons. Sequenced: sorted CD4+, CD8+, or CD8+CD57+ T cells (not recorded which) from PBMCs. The source is a human donor with aplastic anemia.

Note on this clonotype: One junction end does not reproduce the germline sequence, and a read error may be involved. This sequence joins TRBV20-1 and TRBJ2-5; no firm D call. From germline, CDR1 is DFQATT and CDR2 SNEGSKA (reference sequence). The CDR3 has 14 amino acids. The DNA of the CDR3 is TGCAGTGCTAGACCCCGCAACGGTGGAGAGGCCCAGTACTTC. This codes for CSARPRNGGEAQYF.

V gene TRBV20-1 combines with J gene TRBJ1-2; D possibly corresponds to TRBD1 (6 bases). The germline CDR1 and CDR2 sequences are DFQATT and SNEGSKA (reference sequence). V was clipped by 3 bases and J by 6 bases, with 11 bases between them. CDR3 length: 12 amino acids. The CDR3 region is CSASHRTDGYTF. CDR3 DNA: TGCAGTGCTAGTCACAGGACAGATGGCTACACCTTC.

Points on this clonotype: One end of the junction does not line up with germline, which may come from a read error. The chain couples TRBV24-1 to TRBJ2-7, with TRBD1 identical over 9 bases. CDR1 is KGHDR, CDR2 SFDVKD, per germline. The CDR3 sequence is 14 residues long. The CDR3 DNA follows: TGTGCCACCAGTGGCGACAGGGGGTCCTACGGGCAGTACTTC. The encoded protein is CATSGDRGSYGQYF.

The chain is built from TRBV29-1 and TRBJ1-5; 8 positions agree with TRBD1. V lost 4 bases to trimming and J lost 5 bases; unmatched junction nucleotides: 7. Germline-derived CDR1 and CDR2 are SQVTM and ANQGSEA. The CDR3 is 14 residues long. The CDR3 reads CSVGEGQGYQPQHF. The CDR3 region has the DNA TGCAGCGTTGGAGAAGGACAGGGCTATCAGCCCCAGCATTTT.

A word on this clonotype: One end of the junction is discordant with germline, which a read error may explain. The rearrangement joins TRBV7-9 to TRBJ1-1; a weak D match, TRBD1 (6 bases). There are 15 residues in the CDR3. Germline V gives CDR1 SEHNR, CDR2 FQNEAQ (reference sequence). The CDR3 bases are TGCGCCAGCAGCCAAGTAGGGACACCGAACACTGAAGCTTTCTTT. Its protein product is CASSQVGTPNTEAFF.

This clonotype turned up a few times. V is TRBV27 and J is TRBJ1-6; 8 bases are a match to TRBD1. Germline V lookup: CDR1 MNHEY, CDR2 SMNVEV (reference sequence). V shed 3 bases and J 11 bases; nucleotides not matched to a gene: 6. The CDR3 has 14 amino acids. The CDR3 sequence: CASSFATGATPLHF. The CDR3 DNA is TGTGCCAGCAGTTTCGCGACAGGGGCGACACCCCTCCACTTT.

CDR3 sequence (DNA): TGCAGCGCCGGGGACGGCAATCAGCCCCAGCATTTT. It yields the protein CSAGDGNQPQHF. The V gene is TRBV29-1, the J gene TRBJ1-5; possible D gene TRBD1, 5 bases. The V end was cut by 7 bases, the J end by 2 bases, with 9 bases between. The CDR3 is 12 amino acids. Germline lookup yields CDR1 SQVTM and CDR2 ANQGSEA.

The rearrangement uses TRBV10-2 and TRBJ1-1; D remains unclear. Trimming shortened V by 2 bases and J by 8 bases, and 9 bases separated the two germline ends. Germline-derived CDR1 and CDR2 are WSHSY and SAAADI. This CDR3 is built from 12 residues. The CDR3 DNA reads TGCGCCAGCAGTGAGGGAAGCCTCGAAGCTTTCTTT. It translates to CASSEGSLEAFF.

The chain combines TRBV7-9 with TRBJ1-6; D unclear. The CDR3 contains 12 residues. Germline V lookup: CDR1 SEHNR, CDR2 FQNEAQ (reference sequence). The V end was cut by 5 bases, the J end by 19 bases, with 18 bases between. The CDR3, as DNA: TGTGCCAGCAGCCCCGGACTAACAAGGCTTCACTTT. Its protein product is CASSPGLTRLHF.

The V and J genes are TRBV29-1 and TRBJ2-7, with a weak D call TRBD2 (6 bases). Germline lookup yields CDR1 SQVTM and CDR2 ANQGSEA. The germline V and J ends were trimmed by 3 bases and 3 bases, with 9 bases remaining between them. This CDR3 comprises 12 residues. CDR3 nucleotides: TGCAGCGTTGAGACTAGGAACTACGAGCAGTACTTC. Its protein product is CSVETRNYEQYF.

V usage is TRBV7-9 and J usage is TRBJ1-1; perhaps TRBD1 as D (5 bases). Trimming shortened V by 5 bases and J by 5 bases, and 24 bases separated the two germline ends. The CDR3 spans 17 residues. CDR1 SEHNR and CDR2 FQNEAQ come from the germline V gene (reference sequence). The CDR3 spells CASSSRDDSVVGTEAFF. The CDR3 bases are TGTGCCAGCAGCAGCCGGGACGATTCCGTTGTTGGGACTGAAGCTTTCTTT.

As to this clonotype: A much larger clone differs from this one at a single base, so this may be a read error. The chain has TRBV2 and TRBJ2-7; D unresolved. CDR1 SNHLY and CDR2 FYNNEI come from the germline V gene. CDR3 length equals 13 residues. V dropped 5 bases and J dropped 2 bases, with 10 bases sitting between them. The CDR3 protein is CASSFAAPYEQYF. In nucleotides, the CDR3 is TGTGCCAGCAGTTTCGCAGCGCCCTACGAGCAGTACTTC.

The genes are TRBV7-9 and TRBJ2-7; 10 nucleotides line up with TRBD2. The length of the CDR3 is 15 residues. CDR1 is SEHNR, CDR2 FQNEAQ, per germline (reference sequence). The J segment lost 5 bases and the V segment lost 1 base, leaving 5 bases of the junction unmatched. CDR3 sequence: CASSLGLAGVHEQYF. The CDR3 DNA reads TGTGCCAGCAGCTTAGGCCTAGCGGGGGTCCACGAGCAGTACTTC.

This chain joins TRBV7-2 and TRBJ2-1, with 9 bases matching TRBD2. CDR1 and CDR2 from the germline V gene are SGHTA and FQGNSA. The junction had 6 bases not matched to a gene; V was cut back by 4 bases and J by 2 bases. This CDR3 contains 16 residues. CDR3 in amino acids: CASSSYSSGAYNEQFF. In DNA, the CDR3 is TGTGCCAGCAGCTCATACTCTAGCGGGGCCTACAATGAGCAGTTCTTC.

Details on this clonotype: The CDR3 does not end in the conserved phenylalanine or tryptophan, so this is likely a read error. The chain links TRBV20-1 to TRBJ1-6; no firm D call. Trimming pared 1 base from V and 9 bases from J, leaving 7 bases between. CDR1 is DFQATT and CDR2 is SNEGSKA in the germline V gene (reference sequence). The length of the CDR3 is 12 residues. The CDR3 here is CSARVASSPLHL. The CDR3 DNA sequence: TGCAGTGCTAGAGTCGCGAGTTCACCCCTCCACCTT.

This clonotype was picked up many times. The rearrangement uses TRBV20-1 and TRBJ2-2; D not certain. Germline V gene data show CDR1 as DFQATT and CDR2 as SNEGSKA (reference sequence). V lost 6 bases and J lost 0, with 11 bases in between. This CDR3 is 14 amino acids long. The CDR3 protein is CSAIDTSNTGELFF. In DNA, the CDR3 is TGCAGTGCCATTGACACATCGAACACCGGGGAGCTGTTTTTT.

This clonotype showed up many times. The rearrangement links TRBV5-6 to TRBJ1-1, with a possible D match to TRBD1 (5 bases). The CDR3 sequence is 17 residues long. The germline V gene has CDR1 SGHDT and CDR2 YYEEEE. Trimming stripped 3 bases from V and 0 bases from J, with 18 bases between. The CDR3 DNA is TGTGCCAGCAGCTCCTCTGGGGGATACGGTATGAACACTGAAGCTTTCTTT. Amino acid sequence: CASSSSGGYGMNTEAFF.

Only one count was recorded for this clonotype. The V and J genes are TRBV19 and TRBJ2-3, with 8 bases that match TRBD1. Trimming at V came to 4 bases and at J to 0 bases, leaving 18 bases not matched to a gene. This CDR3 spans 20 amino acids. Germline V gene lookup returns CDR1 LNHDA and CDR2 SQIVND (reference sequence). DNA for the CDR3: TGTGCCAGTAGTAAGAATAGGACAGGGCTTTCACCTCTCAGCACAGATACGCAGTATTTT. As protein: CASSKNRTGLSPLSTDTQYF.

V is TRBV7-2 and J is TRBJ2-1; D ambiguous. The CDR3 contains 15 residues. From germline, CDR1 is SGHTA and CDR2 FQGNSA. V lost 5 bases and J lost 3, with 14 bases in between. CDR3: CASSPQSAGYNEQFF. DNA for the CDR3: TGTGCCAGCAGCCCCCAAAGCGCAGGCTACAATGAGCAGTTCTTC.

The V and J genes are TRBV5-8 and TRBJ1-6; 8 nucleotides match TRBD1. CDR1 SGHTS and CDR2 YDEGEE come from the germline V gene. Trimming cost V 5 bases and J 7 bases; bases outside gene matches: 8. This CDR3 comprises 15 residues. The CDR3 nucleotides read TGTGCCAGCAGTGTACGACAGGGGCCAAATTCACCCCTCCACTTT. It specifies CASSVRQGPNSPLHF.

This clonotype was seen repeatedly, ten times or more. The gene calls are TRBV10-2 and TRBJ2-7; D perhaps matches TRBD2 (5 bases). CDR3 length: 12 amino acids. Germline loops: CDR1 WSHSY, CDR2 SAAADI. The V gene lost 8 bases and the J gene lost 0 bases, with 8 bases spanning the gap. The CDR3 spells CASYGNSYEQYF. CDR3 DNA: TGCGCCAGCTACGGGAACTCCTACGAGCAGTACTTC.

This chain connects TRBV30 to TRBJ1-4; 7 positions agree with TRBD1. The CDR3 is made up of 12 amino acids. In germline, CDR1 is GTSNPN, CDR2 SVGIG (reference sequence). The V and J ends lost 0 bases and 10 bases, in that order; junction bases with no gene match: 2. CDR3 DNA sequence: TGTGCCTGGAGTGTAGGGGGCGGAAAACTGTTTTTT. The encoded protein is CAWSVGGGKLFF.

This clonotype was observed a few times. V is TRBV7-9 and J is TRBJ1-5, with D uncertain. Deletions cut 2 bases from V and 3 bases from J, with 8 bases between. The CDR3 extends over 14 amino acids. In germline, CDR1 is SEHNR, CDR2 FQNEAQ (reference sequence). Here the CDR3 reads CASSLSGPNQPQHF. CDR3 nucleotide sequence: TGTGCCAGCAGCTTATCAGGTCCCAATCAGCCCCAGCATTTT.

The chain carries TRBV10-2 and TRBJ1-3; D is unresolved. CDR3 length: 14 amino acids. V lost 3 bases to trimming and J lost 0 bases, with 6 bases between them. Germline V CDR1 and CDR2: WSHSY, SAAADI. CDR3 amino acids: CASSERPSGNTIYF. The CDR3 nucleotides are TGCGCCAGCAGTGAACGGCCCTCTGGAAACACCATATATTTT.

V usage is TRBV20-1 and J usage is TRBJ2-7; either TRBD1 or TRBD2 may supply D (6 bases each). The germline CDR1 and CDR2 sequences are DFQATT and SNEGSKA (reference sequence). This CDR3 has 12 residues. The germline V and J ends were trimmed by 3 bases and 3 bases, with 9 bases remaining between them. CDR3 sequence reads: CSARRGDYEQYF. CDR3 sequence (DNA): TGCAGTGCTAGGAGGGGGGACTACGAGCAGTACTTC.